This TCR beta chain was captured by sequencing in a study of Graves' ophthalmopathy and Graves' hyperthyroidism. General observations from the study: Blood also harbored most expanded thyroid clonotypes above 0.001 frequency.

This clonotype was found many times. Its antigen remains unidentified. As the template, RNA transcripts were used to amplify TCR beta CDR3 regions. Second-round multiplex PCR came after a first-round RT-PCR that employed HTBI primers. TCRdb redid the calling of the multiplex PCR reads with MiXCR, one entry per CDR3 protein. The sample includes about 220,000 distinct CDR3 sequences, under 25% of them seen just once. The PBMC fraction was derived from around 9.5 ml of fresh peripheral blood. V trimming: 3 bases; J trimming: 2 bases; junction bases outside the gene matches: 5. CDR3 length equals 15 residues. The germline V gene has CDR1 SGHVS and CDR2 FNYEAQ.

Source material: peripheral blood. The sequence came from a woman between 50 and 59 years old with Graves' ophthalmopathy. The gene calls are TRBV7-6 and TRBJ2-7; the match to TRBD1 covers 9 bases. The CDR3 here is CASSLPGTGTYEQYF. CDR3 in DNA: TGTGCCAGCAGCTTGCCTGGGACAGGGACCTACGAGCAGTACTTC.